One sample yielded the 15 T cell receptor beta chains listed below, sequenced in a study of blood T cell repertoires in COVID-19. The protocol was immunoSEQ multiplex PCR, while the TCRdb copy is restricted to in-frame clones and leaves out a portion. The sample lists fewer than 250,000 clones, around 85% occurring once. The sample taken for sequencing was PBMCs or T cells enriched from blood (not recorded which). These receptors came from a woman in her forties with acute COVID-19.

The V and J genes are TRBV3-1 (or the pseudogene TRBV3-2) and TRBJ1-1; TRBD1 matches 8 bases. CDR3 length equals 17 residues. The germline gives CDR1 LGHDT, CDR2 YNNKEL (reference sequence). Unmatched junction bases numbered 10, after V lost 3 bases and J lost 1 base. Here the CDR3 reads CASSHKGQELRNTEAFF. CDR3 DNA: TGTGCCAGCAGCCACAAGGGACAGGAACTGCGGAACACTGAAGCTTTCTTT.

The chain uses TRBV6-2 or TRBV6-3 and TRBJ1-1; TRBD1 matches at 7 bases. The germline CDR1 and CDR2 sequences are MNHEY and SVGEGT. The CDR3 totals 15 residues. After removal of 3 bases from V and 8 bases from J, the junction contained 12 bases not matched to a gene. The CDR3 DNA sequence: TGTGCCAGCAGTTATCGGGACAGCGTAAGTTCCGAAGCTTTCTTT. Protein product: CASSYRDSVSSEAFF.

V and J are TRBV7-6 and TRBJ2-5, with 12 bases that match TRBD1. V gave up 0 bases and J gave up 3 bases; unmatched junction bases: 2. CDR1 is SGHVS and CDR2 is FNYEAQ in the germline V gene. The CDR3 is made up of 16 amino acids. CDR3 in DNA: TGTGCCAGCAGCTTAGCGGGGACAGGGGGCAAAGAGACCCAGTACTTC. It is translated as CASSLAGTGGKETQYF.

About this clone: The sample contains more than one DNA sequence encoding this CDR3. CDR3 sequence reads: CASWEDTEAFF. The CDR3 bases are TGTGCCAGCTGGGAGGATACTGAAGCTTTCTTT. The V gene is TRBV2, the J gene TRBJ1-1; D gene unclear. The CDR3 consists of 11 residues. V lost 8 bases and J lost 5, with 9 bases in between. Germline V gene sequence: CDR1 SNHLY, CDR2 FYNNEI.

V and J are TRBV2 and TRBJ1-3; tentative D call: TRBD1 (6 bases). V was cut by 5 bases and J by 4 bases, with 12 bases left in between. The CDR3 has 14 residues. The V gene's germline CDR1 is SNHLY and CDR2 FYNNEI. The CDR3 nucleotides are TGTGCCAGCAGTAGACAGGAGACGGGAAACACCATATATTTT. Its protein is CASSRQETGNTIYF.

This chain links TRBV28 with TRBJ1-2, with D perhaps matching TRBD1 (5 bases). The CDR3 extends over 16 amino acids. Between the trimmed V and J ends, which lost 6 bases and 1 base, there was a span of 18 bases. Germline lookup yields CDR1 MDHEN and CDR2 SYDVKM. The DNA of the CDR3 is TGTGCCAGCAGCTTAATACAGGAGCTTCTTAACTATGGCTACACCTTC. Its translation: CASSLIQELLNYGYTF.

This chain uses TRBV13 with TRBJ2-1; 11 bases fit TRBD1. The CDR3 is 15 amino acids. J lost 13 bases, V lost 0 bases, and 8 bases had no gene match. The germline V gene encodes CDR1 PRHDT and CDR2 FYEKMQ (reference sequence). The CDR3 nucleotides read TGTGCCAGCAGCTTAGGGCGCGGGGACAGGGGGAAACAGTTCTTC. It encodes CASSLGRGDRGKQFF.

V and J are TRBV4-1 and TRBJ1-6; D uncertain. Germline V lookup: CDR1 MGHRA, CDR2 YSYEKL. The CDR3 is 16 amino acids. V lost 0 bases to trimming and J lost 6 bases, with 12 bases between them. The CDR3 bases are TGCGCCAGCAGCCAAGATCACCCGGGAACTAATTCACCCCTCCACTTT. This gives the protein CASSQDHPGTNSPLHF.

The V gene is TRBV28, the J gene TRBJ2-1; 7 positions match TRBD2. Trimming cost V 5 bases and J 1 base; bases outside gene matches: 8. The CDR3 is 16 residues long. Germline V gene lookup returns CDR1 MDHEN and CDR2 SYDVKM. The CDR3 DNA is TGTGCCAGCAGTCCCTGGGTGGGAGGGTCCTACAATGAGCAGTTCTTC. It is translated as CASSPWVGGSYNEQFF.

V gene TRBV5-5 combines with J gene TRBJ1-4, with D hard to call. Germline V gene data show CDR1 as SGHKS and CDR2 as YYEKEE (reference sequence). The CDR3 extends over 15 amino acids. V was shortened by 6 bases and J by 8 bases, with 20 bases between the two germline ends. CDR3 in amino acids: CASTPSRGIGEKLFF. CDR3 DNA: TGTGCCAGCACTCCCTCCCGGGGTATTGGCGAAAAACTGTTTTTT.

This clone was seen just once. The chain is built from TRBV27 and TRBJ2-7, with D perhaps TRBD1 (5 bases). The CDR3 extends over 15 amino acids. Deletions cut 3 bases from V and 3 bases from J, with 15 bases between. CDR1 and CDR2 from the germline V gene are MNHEY and SMNVEV (reference sequence). This chain's CDR3 is CASSFMGLGVYEQYF. The CDR3 region has the DNA TGTGCCAGCAGTTTTATGGGCCTAGGGGTCTACGAGCAGTACTTC.

The chain uses TRBV19 and TRBJ1-1; possible D gene TRBD1, 6 bases. Germline assignment: CDR1 LNHDA and CDR2 SQIVND (reference sequence). V lost 3 bases and J lost 4, with 18 bases in between. The length of the CDR3 is 16 residues. CDR3 protein: CASSIRGAQLGTEAFF. For the CDR3, the DNA is TGTGCCAGTAGTATCCGGGGGGCGCAATTAGGCACTGAAGCTTTCTTT.

This rearrangement joins TRBV7-2 to TRBJ2-1; TRBD2 aligns across 11 bases. The length of the CDR3 is 15 residues. Looked up from germline, CDR1 is SGHTA and CDR2 is FQGNSA. J lost 9 bases, V lost 1 base, and 5 bases had no gene match. DNA for the CDR3: TGTGCCAGCAGCTTAGTACTAGCGGGAGCGACTGAGCAGTTCTTC. It is translated as CASSLVLAGATEQFF.

V is TRBV6-5 and J is TRBJ2-3; D is possibly TRBD2 (7 bases). Trimming stripped 8 bases from V and 1 base from J, with 13 bases between. Looked up from germline, CDR1 is MNHEY and CDR2 is SVGAGI. The CDR3 spans 14 residues. The CDR3 loop reads CASGLGGGTDTQYF. In nucleotides, the CDR3 is TGTGCCAGCGGATTAGGGGGGGGCACAGATACGCAGTATTTT.

This clone was counted a single time. The CDR3 DNA follows: TGTGCCAGCAGCTCCGGGACAGCCACCTACGAGCAGTACTTC. Translated: CASSSGTATYEQYF. This sequence joins TRBV7-2 and TRBJ2-7; the match to TRBD1 covers 7 bases. The CDR3 loop spans 14 amino acids. Germline assignment: CDR1 SGHTA and CDR2 FQGNSA. The V segment lost 4 bases and the J segment 2 bases; nucleotides outside the gene matches: 5.